The source of this TCR beta chain is a study of blood T cell repertoires in COVID-19. The method was immunoSEQ multiplex PCR; TCRdb's version includes in-frame clones alone and lacks a portion of them. The table has about 120,000 clones, around 86% seen once; the top ten hold approximately 7.9%. This TCR came from a man in his 70s with acute or convalescent COVID-19. Sequencing was performed on peripheral blood.

In DNA, the CDR3 is TGTGCCAGCAGTGAACGTGCAGGGCGGACAGATACGCAGTATTTT. Translating gives CASSERAGRTDTQYF. This chain uses TRBV6-1 with TRBJ2-3, with D perhaps TRBD1 (5 bases). This CDR3 has 15 residues. The germline V gene has CDR1 MNHNS and CDR2 SASEGT. Trimming shortened V by 2 bases and J by 3 bases, and 12 bases separated the two germline ends.